Detailed here is one T cell receptor beta chain. This entry is derived from a study of blood T cell repertoires in COVID-19. Profiled with immunoSEQ multiplex PCR; TCRdb holds only in-frame clones, not every one. Among about 430,000 clones, 85% to 90% were seen once, and the ten largest hold less than 0.95%. The CDR3 is 15 amino acids. The germline V and J ends were trimmed by 4 bases and 0 bases, with 7 bases remaining between them. Per the germline V gene, CDR1 is MNHEY and CDR2 is SVGAGI. V gene TRBV6-5 combines with J gene TRBJ2-6; D remains unclear. The sequence came from a man between 18 and 35 years old with COVID-19, enrolled during active disease. Material for sequencing was peripheral blood. The CDR3 DNA reads as TGTGCCAGCAGTTCGCCGAGCTCTGGGGCCAACGTCCTGACTTTC. Its protein product is CASSSPSSGANVLTF.